This is a list of T cell receptor beta chains from one sample in a study of blood T cell repertoires in COVID-19. Profiling relied on immunoSEQ multiplex PCR, and the TCRdb table lists in-frame clones only, not all of them. The sample holds about 400,000 clones; approximately 87% are singletons and the top ten take roughly 2%. Sequencing was performed on PBMCs or T cells enriched from blood (not recorded which). These TCRs come from a man between 40 and 49 years old in a cohort exposed to, infected with or recovered from COVID-19 (not recorded which). The CDR3 runs from the conserved cysteine through the conserved F or W. Fields, in order: J gene, clone size, D gene, V gene, CDR3 DNA, CDR3 protein. The D gene is left open where the match is weak. Not every row has a clone size; where given, it reads once, few, many or a size class.

J: TRBJ1-2
size: NA
D: TRBD1
V: TRBV27
DNA: TGTGCCAGCAGAAAGACAGGGTTCGGCTACACCTTC
CDR3: CASRKTGFGYTF

J: TRBJ1-4
size: NA
D: NA
V: TRBV7-6
DNA: TGTGCCAGCAGCTTAGCAACCAGGGCAACTAATGAAAAACTGTTTTTT
CDR3: CASSLATRATNEKLFF

J: TRBJ2-1
size: once
D: NA
V: TRBV27
DNA: TGTGCCAGCAGTCGAGAAGCGGGTAACAATGAGCAGTTCTTC
CDR3: CASSREAGNNEQFF

J: TRBJ2-3
size: NA
D: TRBD1
V: TRBV27
DNA: TGTGCCAGCAGTTTAGGGTTGCGAGGACAGGCAACAGATACGCAGTATTTT
CDR3: CASSLGLRGQATDTQYF

J: TRBJ2-2
size: NA
D: TRBD2
V: TRBV6-5
DNA: TGTGCCAGCAGCCGTAGCGGGAGGCTGGCCGGGGAGCTGTTTTTT
CDR3: CASSRSGRLAGELFF

J: TRBJ2-1
size: NA
D: TRBD1
V: TRBV2
DNA: TGTGCCAGCTCGGGACAGGGGGCTGGGAATGAGCAGTTCTTC
CDR3: CASSGQGAGNEQFF

J: TRBJ2-6
size: once
D: NA
V: TRBV3-1/TRBV3-2
DNA: TGTGCCAGCAGCGATCCAGGGACTGGGGCCAACGTCCTGACTTTC
CDR3: CASSDPGTGANVLTF

J: TRBJ2-1
size: NA
D: TRBD2
V: TRBV7-2
DNA: TGTGCCAGCAGCCCAAGGACTAGTAATTACAATGAGCAGTTCTTC
CDR3: CASSPRTSNYNEQFF

J: TRBJ1-3
size: once
D: NA
V: TRBV11-2
DNA: TGTGCCAGCAGCTTAGCCACAGGAGGAAACACCATATATTTT
CDR3: CASSLATGGNTIYF

J: TRBJ2-4
size: NA
D: TRBD1
V: TRBV27
DNA: TGTGCCAGCAGTAGATGGGACAGGAGGGAAAACATTCAGTACTTC
CDR3: CASSRWDRRENIQYF

J: TRBJ2-6
size: NA
D: TRBD2
V: TRBV19
DNA: TGTGCCAGTAGGGGCAGGACTAGCGGGAGTAGTACCTCTGGGGCCAACGTCCTGACTTTC
CDR3: CASRGRTSGSSTSGANVLTF

J: TRBJ2-7
size: NA
D: TRBD1
V: TRBV28
DNA: TGTGCCAGCAGACCACGGGACAGATTTATCCACGAGCAGTACTTC
CDR3: CASRPRDRFIHEQYF

J: TRBJ2-7
size: NA
D: TRBD2
V: TRBV5-1
DNA: TGCGCCAGCGGCGGACTAGCGGGGGCCTACGAGCAGTACTTC
CDR3: CASGGLAGAYEQYF

J: TRBJ2-1
size: NA
D: TRBD2
V: TRBV7-7
DNA: TGTGCCAGCAGCCCCGGGACTAGCTTCGATGAGCAGTTCTTC
CDR3: CASSPGTSFDEQFF

J: TRBJ2-2
size: NA
D: TRBD2
V: TRBV13
DNA: TGTGCCAGCAGCACCAAGCGGGAGGGGTACACCGGGGAGCTGTTTTTT
CDR3: CASSTKREGYTGELFF

J: TRBJ2-2
size: NA
D: TRBD2
V: TRBV29-1
DNA: TGCAGCGTGATAGCGGGGTACACCGGGGAGCTGTTTTTT
CDR3: CSVIAGYTGELFF

J: TRBJ2-1
size: NA
D: NA
V: TRBV6-5
DNA: TGTGCCAGCAGCCATACTTGGCAGGGGTTGAATGAGCAGTTCTTC
CDR3: CASSHTWQGLNEQFF

J: TRBJ1-3
size: NA
D: TRBD1
V: TRBV11-2
DNA: TGTGCCAGCAGCCCGGACAGGGGGAACACCATATATTTT
CDR3: CASSPDRGNTIYF

J: TRBJ2-1
size: NA
D: TRBD1
V: TRBV23-1
DNA: TGCGCCAGCAGTCAATTTCGGGACAGGGTCTACAATGAGCAGTTCTTC
CDR3: CASSQFRDRVYNEQFF

J: TRBJ2-5
size: NA
D: NA
V: TRBV3-1/TRBV3-2
DNA: TGTGCCAGCACCCCGCCGGGGTCCGAGACCCAGTACTTC
CDR3: CASTPPGSETQYF

J: TRBJ2-3
size: few
D: TRBD2
V: TRBV9
DNA: TGTGCCAGCAGCGCCAGAAGCGGGAAGGACGGTACGCAGTATTTT
CDR3: CASSARSGKDGTQYF

J: TRBJ1-6
size: NA
D: TRBD1
V: TRBV27
DNA: TGTGCCAGCAGTGGGACAGCGATTAGCTCCTATAATTCACCCCTCCACTTT
CDR3: CASSGTAISSYNSPLHF

J: TRBJ2-2
size: NA
D: TRBD2
V: TRBV9
DNA: TGTGCCAGCAGCGTAGTCCCTAGCGGGAGCGGAGGGGAGCTGTTTTTT
CDR3: CASSVVPSGSGGELFF

J: TRBJ2-7
size: NA
D: TRBD2
V: TRBV28
DNA: TGTGCCAGCACGGGACTAGCTTACGAGCAGTACTTC
CDR3: CASTGLAYEQYF

J: TRBJ1-4
size: NA
D: TRBD1
V: TRBV7-9
DNA: TGTGCCAGCAGAGGGACAGGGAATGAAAAACTGTTTTTT
CDR3: CASRGTGNEKLFF

J: TRBJ2-1
size: NA
D: TRBD1
V: TRBV28
DNA: TGTGCCAGCTCCGGACAGGGATCCTACAATGAGCAGTTCTTC
CDR3: CASSGQGSYNEQFF

J: TRBJ2-1
size: NA
D: TRBD2
V: TRBV5-1
DNA: TGCGCCAGCAGCTTGGCAGCGGGAGCCGGTAATGAGCAGTTCTTC
CDR3: CASSLAAGAGNEQFF

J: TRBJ2-6
size: NA
D: NA
V: TRBV5-1
DNA: TGCGCCAGCAGTCCTTACTCTGGGGCCAACGTCCTGACTTTC
CDR3: CASSPYSGANVLTF

J: TRBJ2-1
size: few
D: TRBD2
V: TRBV5-8
DNA: TGTGCCAGCAGCTTGAAGACTAGCGGGGGCAATGAGCAGTTCTTC
CDR3: CASSLKTSGGNEQFF

J: TRBJ1-1
size: NA
D: NA
V: TRBV19
DNA: TGTGCCAGTAGTGTAGCTGCGGCTGGGACTGAAGCTTTCTTT
CDR3: CASSVAAAGTEAFF

J: TRBJ1-5
size: once
D: TRBD1
V: TRBV4-1
DNA: TGCGCCAGCAGCCCAACGGGACAGATCAATCAGCCCCAGCATTTT
CDR3: CASSPTGQINQPQHF

J: TRBJ1-4
size: NA
D: TRBD1
V: TRBV10-3
DNA: TGTGCCATCAGTCGACAGGGGGGGGATGAAAAACTGTTTTTT
CDR3: CAISRQGGDEKLFF

J: TRBJ1-3
size: NA
D: TRBD1
V: TRBV7-2
DNA: TGTGCCAGCAGCTTAGCCCCGGGACAGGGGGGAAACACCATATATTTT
CDR3: CASSLAPGQGGNTIYF

J: TRBJ2-1
size: NA
D: NA
V: TRBV29-1
DNA: TGCAGCGTTGAAGGCAGGGGCACCAAGCAGTTCTTC
CDR3: CSVEGRGTKQFF

J: TRBJ1-1
size: NA
D: NA
V: TRBV7-2
DNA: TGTGCCAGCAGCTCGAGACAGGTCACTGAAGCTTTCTTT
CDR3: CASSSRQVTEAFF

J: TRBJ1-1
size: few
D: TRBD1
V: TRBV12-5
DNA: TGTGCTAGTGGTTTGTTCCCGGACAGGGGCACTGAAGCTTTCTTT
CDR3: CASGLFPDRGTEAFF

J: TRBJ2-3
size: NA
D: TRBD2
V: TRBV2
DNA: TGTGCCAGTGGGGCTAGCGGGTTATCTAGCACAGATACGCAGTATTTT
CDR3: CASGASGLSSTDTQYF